This T cell receptor beta chain was documented in a study of T cell changes during pregnancy in multiple sclerosis (dated by TCRdb to the late 2010s). With respect to the entire study: The study looked at changes in the T cell repertoire across pregnancy in women with multiple sclerosis.

Its CDR3 holds 17 amino acids, cysteine through phenylalanine. This entry keeps only the CDR3 DNA: 51 bases, framed from base 1. Ends trimmed: V by 3 bases, J by 0 bases; bases unmatched to a gene: 5. Taken from the germline V gene, the CDR1 and CDR2 loops are WSHSY and SAAADI. Notes on this clone: Which antigen it targets is not known. It has no much larger one-base neighbor in the sample; base qualities were not kept.

The library was built by means of the immunoSEQ multiplex PCR assay. TCRdb limited this immuneACCESS table to in-frame rearrangements with V and J called. A share of clones is missing; checked studies link under half to unresolved V genes, and the rest is unexplained. The sample yields roughly 88,000 clones; approximately 92% were counted once. Of the sample, about 1.5% falls within the top ten clones. This chain joins TRBV10-2 to TRBJ2-1, with TRBD2 matching 10 junction bases. The sample was peripheral blood, taken in the first trimester of pregnancy. This TCR was recovered from a female donor with multiple sclerosis, enrolled in a pregnancy study. The nucleotides are TGCGCCAGCAGTGATTATCTAGCGGGGGACTCCTACAATGAGCAGTTCTTC. Translated, it gives CASSDYLAGDSYNEQFF.